Below are 15 T cell receptor beta chains sequenced from a single sample in a study of blood T cell repertoires in COVID-19. TCRdb's copy holds only in-frame clones and misses some; the assay was immunoSEQ multiplex PCR. The table records about 73,000 clones, roughly 89% of them present only once. Sequencing was carried out using peripheral blood. These receptor sequences come from a man older than 75 with acute or convalescent COVID-19.

The chain couples TRBV5-1 to TRBJ1-1, with D perhaps matching TRBD1 (6 bases). This CDR3 spans 15 amino acids. Germline CDR1 reads SGHRS; CDR2 reads YFSETQ. V was shortened by 4 bases and J by 1 base, with 14 bases between the two germline ends. The CDR3 here is CASSPPSTGNTEAFF. DNA of the CDR3: TGCGCCAGCAGCCCGCCATCGACAGGGAACACTGAAGCTTTCTTT.

This clone showed up just once. The chain recombines TRBV18 with TRBJ1-1; 7 nucleotides line up with TRBD1. Unmatched junction bases numbered 3, after V lost 4 bases and J lost 10 bases. The CDR3 totals 11 residues. CDR1 and CDR2 (germline): KGHSH, LQKENI. CDR3 residues: CASSRQGGAFF. DNA for the CDR3: TGTGCCAGCTCACGACAGGGCGGAGCTTTCTTT.

The CDR3 loop is CASSLIAGDGDTQYF. CDR3 nucleotide sequence: TGCGCCAGCAGCTTAATAGCGGGCGACGGAGATACGCAGTATTTT. This rearrangement joins TRBV5-1 to TRBJ2-3, with 7 nucleotides matching TRBD2. Trimming took 2 bases from V and 5 from J; bases not matched to a gene: 8. The V gene's germline CDR1 is SGHRS and CDR2 YFSETQ. The CDR3 length is 15 residues.

The chain carries TRBV10-3 and TRBJ1-1; a possible D gene is TRBD1 (5 bases). This CDR3 region has 16 residues. Looked up from germline, CDR1 is ENHRY and CDR2 is SYGVKD. V lost 3 bases and J lost 6, with 20 bases in between. The chain's CDR3 is CAISDISGRALAEAFF. The CDR3 DNA reads as TGTGCCATCAGTGATATATCGGGCAGGGCCTTGGCTGAAGCTTTCTTT.

The V gene is TRBV9, the J gene TRBJ2-1; weak D call: TRBD2 (6 bases). CDR1 and CDR2 (germline): SGDLS, YYNGEE. This CDR3 comprises 13 residues. Trimming took 0 bases from V and 10 from J, leaving 11 bases between them. CDR3 sequence (DNA): TGTGCCAGCAGCGTAGCGGGACTTGGGGAGCAGTTCTTC. Amino acids: CASSVAGLGEQFF.

This clone was recorded a few times. The chain has TRBV30 and TRBJ1-5; no clear D. The CDR3 extends over 13 amino acids. V was clipped by 2 bases and J by 4 bases, with 9 bases between them. Per the germline V gene, CDR1 is GTSNPN and CDR2 is SVGIG (reference sequence). The CDR3 loop is CAWSKGGNQPQHF. CDR3 DNA: TGTGCCTGGAGTAAGGGAGGGAATCAGCCCCAGCATTTT.

The chain recombines TRBV3-1 (or the pseudogene TRBV3-2) with TRBJ2-7; D remains ambiguous. The CDR3 has 14 residues. Germline V gene sequence: CDR1 LGHDT, CDR2 YNNKEL (reference sequence). V lost 2 bases to trimming and J lost 6 bases, with 14 bases between them. The CDR3 reads CASSQTGLSAEQYF. In DNA form, the CDR3 reads TGTGCCAGCAGCCAAACGGGTTTGTCGGCCGAGCAGTACTTC.

The chain has TRBV27 and TRBJ1-1; 10 nucleotides line up with TRBD1. V was clipped by 3 bases and J by 4 bases; unmatched bases: 2. The CDR3 runs 14 residues. In germline, CDR1 is MNHEY, CDR2 SMNVEV (reference sequence). The DNA for the CDR3 is TGTGCCAGCAGTTTGACAGGGGGCCTCACTGAAGCTTTCTTT. Translated, it gives CASSLTGGLTEAFF.

The chain carries TRBV7-9 and TRBJ1-2, with D tentatively TRBD1 (5 bases). The CDR3 length is 13 residues. Germline V lookup: CDR1 SEHNR, CDR2 FQNEAQ (reference sequence). V lost 10 bases and J lost 2, with 14 bases in between. For the CDR3, the DNA is TGTGCCACCTACGGGACTCAAAACTATGGCTACACCTTC. Amino acids: CATYGTQNYGYTF.

V gene TRBV2 combines with J gene TRBJ1-1; possibly TRBD1 for D (6 bases). Germline V gene data show CDR1 as SNHLY and CDR2 as FYNNEI. The CDR3 covers 12 residues. Trimming left V 8 bases short and J 4 bases short, with 11 bases between. The CDR3 region is CASGTGSTEAFF. CDR3 bases: TGTGCCAGCGGAACAGGGTCCACTGAAGCTTTCTTT.

V gene TRBV7-6 combines with J gene TRBJ2-1; 11 bases map to TRBD2. CDR1 is SGHVS and CDR2 is FNYEAQ in the germline V gene. This CDR3 region has 16 residues. V trimming: 0 bases; J trimming: 9 bases; junction bases outside the gene matches: 7. The CDR3 DNA reads as TGTGCCAGCAGCTTAGCGAGGCTAGCGGGAGGATCTGAGCAGTTCTTC. Translation gives CASSLARLAGGSEQFF.

This clone was detected a few times. DNA for the CDR3: TGTGCCAGCAGCTTTTCGCCAGTTAACACTGAAGCTTTCTTT. Amino acid sequence: CASSFSPVNTEAFF. This chain joins TRBV7-8 and TRBJ1-1, with D uncertain. The CDR3 consists of 14 residues. The germline CDR1 and CDR2 sequences are SGHVS and FQNEAQ. The V end lost 3 bases, the J end lost 2 bases, and 10 bases lay between the germline ends.

The chain is built from TRBV28 and TRBJ1-3; the D gene is possibly TRBD1 (6 bases). The V gene's germline CDR1 is MDHEN and CDR2 SYDVKM. V shed 6 bases and J shed 5 bases, with 14 bases lying between them. CDR3 length equals 14 residues. The CDR3 bases are TGTGCCAGCAGCACTCAGGGGAGTAGAAACACCATATATTTT. Translation: CASSTQGSRNTIYF.

V is TRBV19 and J is TRBJ1-5; D ambiguous. Trimming cost V 3 bases and J 2 bases, with 8 bases left between them. Germline CDR1 is LNHDA and CDR2 is SQIVND (reference sequence). The CDR3 is made up of 14 amino acids. The CDR3 nucleotides read TGTGCCAGTAGTATGTGGGGAGGCAATCAGCCCCAGCATTTT. Its protein is CASSMWGGNQPQHF.

The rearrangement links TRBV19 to TRBJ2-1; D is possibly TRBD2 (5 bases). The CDR3 is made up of 14 amino acids. Trimming took off 5 bases at V and 0 bases at J, with 8 bases between the two ends. Germline loops: CDR1 LNHDA, CDR2 SQIVND (reference sequence). The CDR3 bases are TGTGCCAGTAGTCCTAGCCACTCCTACAATGAGCAGTTCTTC. This sequence encodes CASSPSHSYNEQFF. The whole variable domain, remainder taken from reference TRBV19 and TRBJ2-1, is DGGITQSPKYLFRKEGQNVTLSCEQNLNHDAMYWYRQDPGQGLRLIYYSQIVNDFQKGDIAEGYSVSREKKESFPLTVTSAQKNPTAFYLCASSPSHSYNEQFFGPGTRLTVL.